Each of the 27 T cell receptor beta chains below was sequenced from the same sample in a study of control samples from healthy donors and cancer patients (dated by TCRdb to about 2020). Preparation of the library involved the immunoSEQ multiplex PCR assay. Drawn from immuneACCESS, this table holds only the in-frame rearrangements with V and J called that TCRdb kept. Clones are partly lost; checked studies trace under half to an unresolved V gene and leave the rest unexplained. This sample is represented by about 89,000 clones; under 90% of them were singletons. Approximately 2.1% of the sample comes from the top ten. The material sequenced was blood. Receptors originate from a woman aged 35 to 49 in good health.

The chain is built from TRBV11-3 and TRBJ2-7; TRBD1 matches 8 bases. The CDR3 is 15 residues long. V shed 5 bases and J 3 bases; nucleotides not matched to a gene: 9. The germline CDR1 and CDR2 sequences are SGHNT and YENEEA. The CDR3 reads CASSQTGENGYEQYF. The CDR3 DNA is TGTGCCAGCAGCCAGACAGGGGAGAATGGCTACGAGCAGTACTTC. Full variable domain (remainder filled in from reference TRBV11-3 and TRBJ2-7): EAGVVQSPRYKIIEKKQPVAFWCNPISGHNTLYWYLQNLGQGPELLIRYENEEAVDDSQLPKDRFSAERLKGVDSTLKIQPAELGDSAVYLCASSQTGENGYEQYFGPGTRLTVT.

This chain uses TRBV4-3 with TRBJ2-1; D gene ambiguous. The CDR3 covers 15 residues. Germline values: CDR1 LGHNA, CDR2 YSLEER. The V and J ends lost 0 bases and 9 bases respectively, with 15 bases between them. The CDR3 bases are TGCGCCAGCAGCCAAGATTGGGCCAACCCGGGTGAGCAGTTCTTC. Translation: CASSQDWANPGEQFF.

The J gene is TRBJ2-7, the V gene TRBV10-3; 8 bases are a match to TRBD1. With V trimmed by 9 bases and J by 2 bases, 6 bases remained unmatched. The V gene's germline CDR1 is ENHRY and CDR2 SYGVKD. The CDR3 has 13 residues. The CDR3 DNA reads as TGTGCCATAACCCCGGGACAGGCCTACGAGCAGTACTTC. As protein: CAITPGQAYEQYF.

To note about this clone: Sequence at one end of the junction differs from germline and may be a read error. This chain connects TRBV3-1 (or the pseudogene TRBV3-2) to TRBJ1-1; D perhaps matches TRBD1 (6 bases). This CDR3 is 14 amino acids long. CDR1 is LGHDT, CDR2 YNNKEL, per germline (reference sequence). The CDR3 DNA reads as TGTGCCGGCAGACAAAGGGCAGGGGAAACTGAAGCTTTCTTT. Its protein is CAGRQRAGETEAFF.

This chain connects TRBV12-5 to TRBJ2-6; D unclear. V shed 5 bases and J shed 4 bases, with 9 bases lying between them. Germline CDR1 LGHNT, CDR2 FRNRAP. The CDR3 is 14 residues long. CDR3 in DNA: TGTGCTAGTGGTCCTACTTGGGGGGCCAACGTCCTGACTTTC. Translation gives CASGPTWGANVLTF.

This chain links TRBV7-3 with TRBJ2-7; D is unclear. V was clipped by 3 bases and J by 2 bases, with 14 bases between them. Germline assignment: CDR1 SGHTA and CDR2 FQGTGA. The CDR3 has 15 residues. The CDR3 spells CASSFTALLPYEQYF. The CDR3 DNA is TGTGCCAGCAGCTTTACAGCCCTCCTTCCCTACGAGCAGTACTTC.

As regards this clone: The sample contains more than one DNA sequence encoding this CDR3. CDR3 in DNA: TGTGCCAGTAGTATCTCAGGGACGAACACTGAAGCTTTCTTT. Protein sequence: CASSISGTNTEAFF. The chain carries TRBV19 and TRBJ1-1, with a possible D match to TRBD1 (5 bases). The CDR3 loop spans 14 amino acids. V was shortened by 3 bases and J by 1 base, with 9 bases between the two germline ends. Germline lookup yields CDR1 LNHDA and CDR2 SQIVND (reference sequence).

Only one count was recorded for this clone. The J gene is TRBJ2-5, the V gene TRBV5-1, with no clear D. Trimming pared 5 bases from V and 1 base from J, leaving 12 bases between. CDR1 is SGHRS and CDR2 is YFSETQ in the germline V gene. The CDR3 covers 14 residues. CDR3 bases: TGCGCCAGCAGGACACAGTCGTCCCAAGAGACCCAGTACTTC. Its translation is CASRTQSSQETQYF.

The chain recombines TRBV5-1 with TRBJ1-6; the D is unclear. The CDR3 is 14 residues long. V shed 1 base and J shed 10 bases, with 12 bases lying between them. Germline lookup yields CDR1 SGHRS and CDR2 YFSETQ. Written as DNA, the CDR3 is TGCGCCAGCAGCTTGTTCTCAGACGGATCACCCCTCCACTTT. It encodes CASSLFSDGSPLHF.

The CDR3 spells CASSRRDRIETQYF. CDR3 sequence (DNA): TGTGCCAGCAGTCGACGGGACAGAATAGAGACCCAGTACTTC. This chain uses TRBV6-5 with TRBJ2-5; 7 nucleotides line up with TRBD1. Germline values: CDR1 MNHEY, CDR2 SVGAGI. The CDR3 length is 14 residues. With 5 bases clipped from V and 4 bases from J, the junction kept 7 bases outside the gene matches.

This clone was counted a few times. The chain carries TRBV7-2 and TRBJ2-7; no clear D gene. Germline V gives CDR1 SGHTA, CDR2 FQGNSA. Trimming shortened V by 3 bases and J by 0 bases, and 3 bases separated the two germline ends. This CDR3 is built from 12 residues. CDR3 sequence reads: CASSFLSYEQYF. CDR3 in DNA: TGTGCCAGCAGCTTCCTCTCCTACGAGCAGTACTTC.

J is TRBJ1-1 and V is TRBV12-3 or TRBV12-4; unclear D gene. V was shortened by 6 bases and J by 1 base, with 9 bases between the two germline ends. CDR3 length: 13 residues. The CDR3 sequence: CASSRTGNTEAFF. The CDR3 DNA follows: TGTGCCAGCAGCAGGACCGGGAACACTGAAGCTTTCTTT.

Written as DNA, the CDR3 is TGTGCCAGCAGTGAAGACAGGGCCAGGACTGAAGCTTTCTTT. Its translation is CASSEDRARTEAFF. The V and J genes are TRBV6-1 and TRBJ1-1, with a tentative D call TRBD1 (6 bases). The germline CDR1 and CDR2 sequences are MNHNS and SASEGT. The CDR3 length is 14 residues. Trimming took off 1 base at V and 5 bases at J, with 11 bases between the two ends.

This chain links TRBV12-3 or TRBV12-4 with TRBJ2-3; 7 positions match TRBD2. The J segment lost 1 base and the V segment lost 10 bases, leaving 2 bases of the junction unmatched. The CDR3 totals 12 residues. CDR3: CAIGGGTDTQYF. CDR3 coding DNA: TGTGCCATTGGGGGGGGCACAGATACGCAGTATTTT.

This rearrangement joins TRBV3-1 (or the pseudogene TRBV3-2) to TRBJ2-7; D could derive from TRBD1 or TRBD2 (5 bases each). This CDR3 comprises 14 residues. Trimming took 1 base from V and 2 from J, leaving 9 bases between them. CDR1 and CDR2 from the germline V gene are LGHDT and YNNKEL (reference sequence). In DNA form, the CDR3 reads TGTGCCAGCAGCCAAGGGGACGGTCCCTACGAGCAGTACTTC. Amino acids: CASSQGDGPYEQYF.

J is TRBJ1-1 and V is TRBV11-1, with no clear D. V shed 1 base and J shed 3 bases, with 3 bases lying between them. The CDR3 loop spans 12 amino acids. CDR1 and CDR2 (germline): SGHAT, FQDESV (reference sequence). The CDR3, as DNA: TGTGCCAGCAGCTTAGGAGACACTGAAGCTTTCTTT. Translating it yields CASSLGDTEAFF.

In the case of this clone: This CDR3 is also generated by other DNA sequences in the sample. The chain uses TRBV3-1 (or the pseudogene TRBV3-2) and TRBJ2-5; D not resolved. CDR1 and CDR2 (germline): LGHDT, YNNKEL (reference sequence). The V end was cut by 0 bases, the J end by 4 bases, with 0 bases between. This CDR3 contains 11 residues. The CDR3 nucleotides are TGTGCCAGCAGCCAAGAAGAGACCCAGTACTTC. Translating gives CASSQEETQYF.

The chain links TRBV15 to TRBJ1-3; D is ambiguous. Germline-derived CDR1 and CDR2 are LNHNV and YYDKDF (reference sequence). V was clipped by 2 bases and J by 3 bases, with 5 bases between them. The CDR3 totals 13 residues. In nucleotides, the CDR3 is TGTGCCACCAGCAGATCGGGTGGAAACACCATATATTTT. Its protein is CATSRSGGNTIYF.

V and J are TRBV27 and TRBJ2-2; D is uncertain. The V end lost 0 bases, the J end lost 4 bases, and 6 bases lay between the germline ends. The germline CDR1 and CDR2 sequences are MNHEY and SMNVEV (reference sequence). The CDR3 is 14 amino acids. The CDR3 bases are TGTGCCAGCAGTTTATCGAGGTTCACCGGGGAGCTGTTTTTT. It codes for CASSLSRFTGELFF.

This chain uses TRBV7-6 with TRBJ1-3; D remains ambiguous. The CDR3 sequence is 16 residues long. The V end lost 0 bases, the J end lost 0 bases, and 9 bases lay between the germline ends. Germline V gene sequence: CDR1 SGHVS, CDR2 FNYEAQ. The CDR3 DNA reads TGTGCCAGCAGCTTAGCACCGTCGAGCTCTGGAAACACCATATATTTT. Amino acids: CASSLAPSSSGNTIYF.

V and J are TRBV5-1 and TRBJ1-3, with D perhaps TRBD1 (6 bases). This CDR3 comprises 15 residues. Looked up from germline, CDR1 is SGHRS and CDR2 is YFSETQ. Trimming took 5 bases from V and 0 from J, leaving 12 bases between them. The CDR3 protein is CASRKDRSSGNTIYF. As DNA, the CDR3 is TGCGCCAGCAGAAAAGACAGGTCCTCTGGAAACACCATATATTTT.

The V and J genes are TRBV3-1 (or the pseudogene TRBV3-2) and TRBJ1-5; D not resolved. Germline V gene lookup returns CDR1 LGHDT and CDR2 YNNKEL (reference sequence). V was pared by 1 base and J by 0 bases, with 7 bases between. CDR3 size: 15 residues. The CDR3 DNA is TGTGCCAGCAGCCAAGGGACTTTTAGCAATCAGCCCCAGCATTTT. Amino acid sequence: CASSQGTFSNQPQHF.

This chain links TRBV6-5 with TRBJ2-7; 10 positions match TRBD2. Germline trimming cut 3 bases from V and 2 bases from J; bases unmatched to any gene: 4. Germline V gives CDR1 MNHEY, CDR2 SVGAGI. This CDR3 contains 15 residues. CDR3 DNA sequence: TGTGCCAGCAGTTATTGGACTAGCGGCCCCTACGAGCAGTACTTC. Its protein product is CASSYWTSGPYEQYF.

The chain uses TRBV5-6 and TRBJ1-5, with D possibly TRBD1 on 5 matching bases. Germline values: CDR1 SGHDT, CDR2 YYEEEE. Trimming took 2 bases from V and 7 from J, leaving 7 bases between them. This CDR3 is 12 amino acids long. CDR3 region: CASSFRGQPQHF. Written as DNA, the CDR3 is TGTGCCAGCAGCTTCCGGGGCCAGCCCCAGCATTTT.

With regard to this clone: The junction differs from germline at one of its ends, possibly a read error. The chain employs TRBV25-1 and TRBJ2-7, with 8 bases aligning to TRBD1. There are 15 residues in the CDR3. CDR1 and CDR2 (germline): MGHDK, SYGVNS. CDR3 sequence (DNA): TGTGCCAGCAGTGAACGACTACTCCGGACAGGGAATGTCGACTTC. Translated, it gives CASSERLLRTGNVDF.

The rearrangement joins TRBV3-1 (or the pseudogene TRBV3-2) to TRBJ1-1, with D uncertain. V lost 5 bases, J lost 7 bases, and 14 bases lay in between. This CDR3 has 13 residues. The germline gives CDR1 LGHDT, CDR2 YNNKEL (reference sequence). The CDR3 reads CASSWWRADEAFF. The CDR3, as DNA: TGTGCCAGCAGCTGGTGGAGGGCTGATGAAGCTTTCTTT.

This sequence joins TRBV19 and TRBJ1-3; D remains ambiguous. The germline gives CDR1 LNHDA, CDR2 SQIVND (reference sequence). The CDR3 runs to 15 residues. Trimming shortened V by 4 bases and J by 0 bases, and 10 bases separated the two germline ends. For the CDR3, the DNA is TGTGCCAGTAGTACAGGATATTTCTCTGGAAACACCATATATTTT. Translation: CASSTGYFSGNTIYF.